This TCR beta chain stems from a study of PD-L1 blockade in urothelial cancer. Study background: Analyses were performed on blood at 3 weeks after treatment start (the second dose) and at 6 weeks. The study recovered a median of roughly 150,000 T cells per blood sample. The study, taken as a whole, reports: Below-median TCR clonality that was measured in pretreatment blood predicted better survival.

Remarks on this clone: Antigen: not known.

Sequencing used immunoSEQ multiplex PCR; TCRdb keeps in-frame clones, though not all of them. This sample has 95,000 to 100,000 clones, with around 90% found just once. Described time point: pretreatment peripheral blood. Patients had urothelial carcinoma that was locally advanced or metastatic. Germline V CDR1 and CDR2: MRHNA, SNTAGT. The V end lost 3 bases, the J end lost 4 bases, and 11 bases lay between the germline ends. The CDR3 runs 14 residues. This receptor was identified in a man aged 55 to 70 with urothelial cancer. The chain joins TRBV6-4 to TRBJ2-3; TRBD2 might be the D (6 bases). The source was PBMCs, collected around atezolizumab (anti-PD-L1) treatment. CDR3 sequence (DNA): TGTGCCAGCAGTGAGACTAGAGGCTCAGATACGCAGTATTTT. It codes for CASSETRGSDTQYF.